This paragraph covers one T cell receptor (beta chain) sequence. This specimen comes from a study of blood T cells in healthy people across ages. V was clipped by 5 bases and J by 2 bases; unmatched bases: 10. The CDR3 extends over 16 amino acids. Germline V gene lookup returns CDR1 MDHEN and CDR2 SYDVKM. Using a J-beta primer mix together with a sample-barcoded 5' primer, a second PCR was run for about 6 to 11 cycles. Via MiXCR, TCRdb re-called the 5' RACE reads, giving one row per CDR3 protein. The table has under 1 million distinct CDR3 sequences, 40% to 50% seen once. The sequencing input was blood. This clonotype originated in a man between 60 and 70 years old in good health. The V gene is TRBV28, the J gene TRBJ2-7, with 9 bases that match TRBD1. CDR3 region: CASSTSGTGYPYEQYF. The CDR3 DNA reads TGTGCCAGCAGTACCTCCGGGACAGGGTATCCCTACGAGCAGTACTTC.